The entry below gives a single TCR beta chain sequence along with its context. The V gene lost 0 bases and the J gene lost 3 bases, with 11 bases spanning the gap. CDR1 is SGDLS, CDR2 YYNGEE, per germline. The CDR3 covers 15 residues. This record comes from a study of T cell clones after liver transplantation. Looking at the study overall: A pre-transplant mixed lymphocyte reaction with TCRbeta sequencing defined graft-donor-reactive clones followed in post-transplant blood. HCV positivity affected three of eight recipients; the rest lacked autoimmune or viral indications.

Sorting of unstimulated PBMCs yielded separate CD3+CD4+ and CD3+CD8+ fractions. Sequencing used immunoSEQ multiplex PCR; TCRdb keeps in-frame clones, though not all of them. The sample consists of approximately 50,000 clones, more than 65% of them appearing once. The TCR originated in a human patient who received a liver transplant. Part of the T cells may come from the graft donor. The sample consisted of CD4+ T cells from blood, taken approximately 52 months after liver transplant. The V gene is TRBV9, the J gene TRBJ2-3, with D perhaps matching TRBD1 or TRBD2 (5 bases each). The CDR3: CASSVGGAKTDTQYF. The CDR3 bases are TGTGCCAGCAGCGTAGGAGGGGCGAAGACAGATACGCAGTATTTT.